This entry lists 12 T cell receptor beta chains sequenced from one sample in a study of blood T cells in healthy people across ages. Through a sample-barcoded 5' primer and a J-beta primer mix, a second PCR was run for 7 to 11 cycles. Via MiXCR, TCRdb re-called the 5' RACE reads, giving one row per CDR3 protein. The sample has 750,000 to 1,000,000 distinct CDR3 sequences; under 35% are singletons. The data also belong to a second study, concerning T cells of mothers and their children.

The sequencing input was blood. The receptors stem from a woman aged 40-49 years in good health.

This clonotype showed up many times. This chain links TRBV5-1 with TRBJ2-5, with 7 nucleotides matching TRBD1. The CDR3 has 15 residues. CDR1 is SGHRS and CDR2 is YFSETQ in the germline V gene. Germline trimming cut 4 bases from V and 3 bases from J; bases unmatched to any gene: 9. The CDR3 DNA follows: TGCGCCAGCAGCCCCAGGGACAGTGCAGAAGAGACCCAGTACTTC. It translates to CASSPRDSAEETQYF. The full variable domain, its missing parts supplied by reference TRBV5-1 and TRBJ2-5, is KAGVTQTPRYLIKTRGQQVTLSCSPISGHRSVSWYQQTPGQGLQFLFEYFSETQRNKGNFPGRFSGRQFSNSRSEMNVSTLELGDSALYLCASSPRDSAEETQYFGPGTRLLVL.

The chain combines TRBV6-1 with TRBJ2-2; D is possibly TRBD2 (5 bases). Trimming shortened V by 7 bases and J by 2 bases, and 11 bases separated the two germline ends. Per the germline V gene, CDR1 is MNHNS and CDR2 is SASEGT. The CDR3 loop spans 14 amino acids. CDR3 region: CASTGIINTGELFF. CDR3 nucleotide sequence: TGTGCCAGCACCGGGATTATTAACACCGGGGAGCTGTTTTTT.

This clonotype occurred a few times. CDR3 region: CASSQATDGRETQYF. The CDR3 DNA is TGCGCCAGCAGCCAAGCGACGGATGGTCGTGAGACCCAGTACTTC. The chain employs TRBV4-3 and TRBJ2-5; D unclear. The CDR3 runs to 15 residues. Germline V lookup: CDR1 LGHNA, CDR2 YSLEER. V was cut by 1 base and J by 5 bases, with 14 bases left in between.

This clonotype was seen more than once but under ten times. This sequence joins TRBV6-5 and TRBJ1-1; the D gene is possibly TRBD1 (5 bases). The V gene's germline CDR1 is MNHEY and CDR2 SVGAGI. CDR3 size: 14 residues. The germline V and J ends were trimmed by 2 bases and 6 bases, with 13 bases remaining between them. CDR3 region: CASSYRSRAAEAFF. The CDR3 DNA is TGTGCCAGCAGTTACAGGTCCAGGGCGGCTGAAGCTTTCTTT.

The V gene is TRBV5-1, the J gene TRBJ2-3; D gene ambiguous. Germline V CDR1 and CDR2: SGHRS, YFSETQ. Trimming removed 3 bases from V and 2 bases from J, with 7 bases in between. The CDR3 has 13 residues. CDR3 in amino acids: CASSSDNTDTQYF. CDR3 coding DNA: TGCGCCAGCAGCTCAGACAACACAGATACGCAGTATTTT.

This rearrangement joins TRBV7-3 to TRBJ2-3; the match to TRBD2 covers 8 bases. The germline V gene has CDR1 SGHTA and CDR2 FQGTGA. Trimming took 1 base from V and 1 from J; bases not matched to a gene: 4. This CDR3 is 16 amino acids long. CDR3 coding DNA: TGTGCCAGCAGCTTAAAGGGGCGGGGGGGCACAGATACGCAGTATTTT. Protein: CASSLKGRGGTDTQYF.

This clonotype was counted many times. The genes are TRBV7-3 and TRBJ1-1, with 7 bases aligning to TRBD1. The CDR3 has 15 amino acids. The V gene's germline CDR1 is SGHTA and CDR2 FQGTGA. The junction had 7 bases not matched to a gene; V was cut back by 5 bases and J by 1 base. CDR3 DNA sequence: TGTGCCAGCAGCCCCGCAGGGGGGGAGAACACTGAAGCTTTCTTT. Its translation: CASSPAGGENTEAFF.

This clonotype has a count of ten or more. This chain links TRBV7-2 with TRBJ1-6; 8 nucleotides line up with TRBD1. Losses at the gene ends were 5 bases for V and 9 bases for J; bases not matched to a gene: 6. The germline V gene has CDR1 SGHTA and CDR2 FQGNSA. The CDR3 contains 14 residues. The CDR3 loop is CASSPDRGRSPLHF. CDR3 bases: TGTGCCAGCAGCCCTGACAGGGGACGTTCACCCCTCCACTTT.

This clonotype was recorded only once. The chain is built from TRBV7-2 and TRBJ2-7; tentatively, D is TRBD2 (6 bases). The CDR3 runs 14 residues. Trimming pared 5 bases from V and 6 bases from J, leaving 17 bases between. Germline V gene lookup returns CDR1 SGHTA and CDR2 FQGNSA. The CDR3 is CASSAPGGVPEQYF. As DNA, the CDR3 is TGTGCCAGCAGCGCCCCTGGAGGGGTTCCCGAGCAGTACTTC.

V usage is TRBV20-1 and J usage is TRBJ1-5; D perhaps matches TRBD1 (5 bases). The CDR3 covers 14 residues. V was clipped by 1 base and J by 3 bases, with 10 bases between them. CDR1 and CDR2 (germline): DFQATT, SNEGSKA (reference sequence). CDR3 region: CSARVRGYNQPQHF. The DNA of the CDR3 is TGCAGTGCTAGAGTTCGGGGCTACAATCAGCCCCAGCATTTT.

This clonotype was picked up a small number of times. This chain uses TRBV6-5 with TRBJ2-1, with D tentatively TRBD2 (7 bases). The germline V and J ends were trimmed by 2 bases and 4 bases, with 12 bases remaining between them. In germline, CDR1 is MNHEY, CDR2 SVGAGI. This CDR3 has 15 residues. The CDR3 reads CASSYDRGAYNEQFF. For the CDR3, the DNA is TGTGCCAGCAGTTACGACCGGGGGGCGTACAATGAGCAGTTCTTC.

The chain couples TRBV12-3 or TRBV12-4 to TRBJ1-2; D possibly corresponds to TRBD1 (6 bases). The CDR3 sequence is 14 residues long. V dropped 8 bases and J dropped 0 bases, with 13 bases sitting between them. CDR3 sequence (DNA): TGTGCCAGCGAGGGGGACAACCCTAACTATGGCTACACCTTC. It codes for CASEGDNPNYGYTF.